This T cell receptor (beta chain) was documented in a study of T cells in Graves' hyperthyroidism and ophthalmopathy. Study in general: Peripheral blood was obtained at initial diagnosis, preceding any treatment.

As to this clonotype: Its antigen remains unidentified.

V was trimmed by 8 bases and J by 4 bases, leaving 11 bases between them. There are 12 residues in the CDR3. Germline V gene sequence: CDR1 WSHSY, CDR2 SAAADI. Amplification of TCR beta CDR3 regions was performed using RNA transcripts as template. HTBI primers were employed in a first-round RT-PCR of the TCR CDR3. One entry per CDR3 protein, called by TCRdb with MiXCR from the multiplex PCR reads. This table holds hundreds of thousands of distinct CDR3 sequences, 35% found once. The study's findings and limits: Ophthalmopathy stood apart from stable hyperthyroidism in a 13 V-J model.

Sequencing was done on a sample of blood. This chain joins TRBV10-2 and TRBJ1-1, with D tentatively TRBD1 (6 bases). The source is a woman aged 40 to 49 with Graves' hyperthyroidism. CDR3 in DNA: TGCGCCAGCGACAGGAGGGGCACTGAAGCTTTCTTT. Protein: CASDRRGTEAFF.